This T cell receptor (beta chain) appears in the sequencing data of a study of OX40 agonist ivuxolimab in advanced cancers. Background on the study: Prior checkpoint blockade (anti-PD-1, anti-PD-L1 or anti-CTLA-4) was permitted; approximately 40% had it. Partial responses were seen in three patients, one with hepatocellular carcinoma and two with cutaneous melanoma. Study-wide results and caveats: Average numbers of expanded clones were greater in CD8+ T cells than in CD4+.

The assay was immunoSEQ multiplex PCR, and TCRdb's table has in-frame clones only and misses some. The repertoire consists of about 64,000 clones, with 85% to 90% occurring once and the leading ten covering more than 13%. As for this clone: Its cognate antigen is unknown. This same CDR3 is encoded by further DNA sequences in the sample.

The V gene's germline CDR1 is SGHTA and CDR2 FQGTGA. Trimming cost V 5 bases and J 5 bases, with 9 bases left between them. The CDR3 consists of 13 residues. Material: CD4+ or CD8+ T cells sorted from blood, obtained in a trial of the OX40 agonist ivuxolimab. The chain carries TRBV7-3 and TRBJ2-2; D gene ambiguous. This clonotype was obtained from an adult with an advanced solid tumor such as melanoma, head and neck, liver or kidney cancer. CDR3 in amino acids: CASSLGGTGELFF. CDR3 in DNA: TGTGCCAGCAGCCTAGGTGGGACCGGGGAGCTGTTTTTT.